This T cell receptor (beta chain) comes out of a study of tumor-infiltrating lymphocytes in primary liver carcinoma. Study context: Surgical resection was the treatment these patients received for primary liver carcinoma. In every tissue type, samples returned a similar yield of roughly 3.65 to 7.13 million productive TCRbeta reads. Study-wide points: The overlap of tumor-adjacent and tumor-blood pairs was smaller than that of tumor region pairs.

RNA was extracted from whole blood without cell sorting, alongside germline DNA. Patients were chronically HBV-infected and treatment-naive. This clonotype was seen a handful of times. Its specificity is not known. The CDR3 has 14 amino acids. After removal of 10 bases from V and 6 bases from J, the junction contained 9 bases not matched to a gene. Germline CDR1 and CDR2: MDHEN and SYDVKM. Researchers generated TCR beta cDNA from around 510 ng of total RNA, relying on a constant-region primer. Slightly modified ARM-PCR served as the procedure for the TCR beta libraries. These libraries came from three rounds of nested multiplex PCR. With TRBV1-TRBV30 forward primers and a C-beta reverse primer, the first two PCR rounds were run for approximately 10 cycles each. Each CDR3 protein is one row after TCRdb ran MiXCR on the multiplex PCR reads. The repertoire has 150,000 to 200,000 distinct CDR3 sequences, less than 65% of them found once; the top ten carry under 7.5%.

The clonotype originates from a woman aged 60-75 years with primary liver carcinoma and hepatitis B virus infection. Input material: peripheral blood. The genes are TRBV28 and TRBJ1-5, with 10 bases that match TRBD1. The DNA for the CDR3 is TGTGCCACCACGACAGGGGGCGCGGGTCAGCCCCAGCATTTT. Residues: CATTTGGAGQPQHF.